Below, one T cell receptor (beta chain) is given with its context. Its antigen remains unidentified. Beta-chain TCR CDR3 regions were amplified from RNA transcripts. Scientists carried out first-round RT-PCR using HTBI primers and then a second-round multiplex PCR. TCRdb itself ran the multiplex PCR reads through MiXCR, one entry per CDR3 protein. The sample yields more than 1,000,000 distinct CDR3 sequences, roughly 35% seen once. The length of the CDR3 is 15 residues. Trimming took off 4 bases at V and 4 bases at J, with 14 bases between the two ends. Germline V CDR1 and CDR2: SNHLY, FYNNEI. The data stem from a study of Graves' ophthalmopathy and Graves' hyperthyroidism. The study, taken as a whole, reports: Blood repertoires reportedly contained most expanded thyroid clonotypes above 0.001 frequency.

What was sequenced was peripheral blood or thyroid tissue (not recorded which). The chain carries TRBV2 and TRBJ1-5; a possible D gene is TRBD1 (5 bases). This receptor was identified in an adult man with Graves' hyperthyroidism. The CDR3 sequence is CASSVGAVPNQPQHF. CDR3 coding DNA: TGTGCCAGCAGTGTAGGGGCAGTACCTAATCAGCCCCAGCATTTT.